The 10 T cell receptor beta chains in this list originate from one sample, sequenced in a study of identical twins. Via MiXCR, TCRdb re-called the 5' RACE reads, giving one row per CDR3 protein. Here the sample spans 450,000 to 600,000 distinct CDR3 sequences, around 22% being singletons. These records were also assigned to another study, of yellow fever vaccine responses in identical twins.

Input material: CD4+ T cells sorted from blood. The source of these receptors is a woman aged 18-29 years in good health.

This chain uses TRBV12-3 or TRBV12-4 with TRBJ2-7, with 10 bases aligning to TRBD2. V trimming: 5 bases; J trimming: 6 bases; junction bases outside the gene matches: 10. The CDR3 extends over 15 amino acids. The CDR3 DNA reads TGTGCCAGCAGTCCTAGCGGGAGAAACTTGCCCGAGCAGTACTTC. As protein: CASSPSGRNLPEQYF.

This clonotype showed up just a few times. This chain links TRBV6-1 with TRBJ2-2, with TRBD1 identical over 11 bases. From germline, CDR1 is MNHNS and CDR2 SASEGT. CDR3 length equals 15 residues. Germline trimming cut 5 bases from V and 8 bases from J; bases unmatched to any gene: 7. The CDR3 here is CASSRDRGTRGELFF. CDR3 nucleotide sequence: TGTGCCAGCAGTAGGGACAGGGGGACCAGAGGGGAGCTGTTTTTT.

The chain couples TRBV12-3 or TRBV12-4 to TRBJ2-7; D is unclear. The CDR3 loop spans 13 amino acids. The V end lost 3 bases, the J end lost 4 bases, and 10 bases lay between the germline ends. The CDR3 DNA is TGTGCCAGCAGTTTGGGCAGGCAGTACGAGCAGTACGTC. Translating it yields CASSLGRQYEQYV.

This chain links TRBV6-1 with TRBJ1-5; D ambiguous. V dropped 6 bases and J dropped 6 bases, with 12 bases sitting between them. The CDR3 covers 13 residues. The germline CDR1 and CDR2 sequences are MNHNS and SASEGT. The CDR3 region has the DNA TGTGCCAGCAGCGAATACCCCGTTCAGCCCCAGCATTTT. Residues: CASSEYPVQPQHF.

The chain joins TRBV6-1 to TRBJ2-3, with 13 bases identical to TRBD2. CDR3 length equals 16 residues. Trimming cost V 4 bases and J 3 bases; bases outside gene matches: 4. Germline CDR1 is MNHNS and CDR2 is SASEGT. DNA of the CDR3: TGTGCCAGCAGTGTGACTAGCGGGGGGACTACAGATACGCAGTATTTT. This gives the protein CASSVTSGGTTDTQYF.

This clonotype was counted only a few times. This chain links TRBV29-1 with TRBJ1-4; tentative D call: TRBD1 (6 bases). This CDR3 spans 13 amino acids. Germline V gene data show CDR1 as SQVTM and CDR2 as ANQGSEA. The V end lost 4 bases, the J end lost 5 bases, and 11 bases lay between the germline ends. Written as DNA, the CDR3 is TGCAGCGTTGTGTGGGGGGCCAATGAAAAACTGTTTTTT. Its translation: CSVVWGANEKLFF.

The chain carries TRBV12-3 or TRBV12-4 and TRBJ2-1; 9 bases fit TRBD2. Trimming cost V 2 bases and J 2 bases; bases outside gene matches: 10. This CDR3 has 18 residues. The CDR3 DNA reads TGTGCCAGCAGTTTAAGAGGGTTGGCGGGAGGGACCTACAATGAGCAGTTCTTC. Its translation is CASSLRGLAGGTYNEQFF.

The rearrangement joins TRBV15 to TRBJ2-2; 9 bases align to TRBD1. The CDR3 runs to 14 residues. Trimming cost V 3 bases and J 8 bases; bases outside gene matches: 4. CDR1 and CDR2 (germline): LNHNV, YYDKDF (reference sequence). CDR3 region: CATSRGQGAGELFF. CDR3 nucleotide sequence: TGTGCCACCAGCAGGGGACAGGGCGCGGGGGAGCTGTTTTTT.

The V and J genes are TRBV6-1 and TRBJ2-3; 11 bases are a match to TRBD2. This CDR3 has 16 residues. Germline CDR1 MNHNS, CDR2 SASEGT. The ends lost 5 bases at V and 3 bases at J; junction bases unmatched: 7. The CDR3 DNA reads as TGTGCCAGCAGTCCCCTTAGCGGGGGGGTGACAGATACGCAGTATTTT. Translation gives CASSPLSGGVTDTQYF.

The CDR3 sequence is CASRGLTGEANTGELFF. CDR3 coding DNA: TGTGCCAGCAGGGGGCTTACGGGAGAGGCGAACACCGGGGAGCTGTTTTTT. The chain couples TRBV4-2 to TRBJ2-2; possible D gene TRBD2, 6 bases. V dropped 6 bases and J dropped 0 bases, with 17 bases sitting between them. CDR3 size: 17 residues. The germline CDR1 and CDR2 sequences are LGHNA and YNFKEQ.